The clone carrying this T cell receptor beta chain was seen more than once but under ten times. One entry per CDR3 protein results from TCRdb running MiXCR on the RT-PCR reads. The repertoire holds 600,000 to 850,000 distinct CDR3 sequences, with 14% as singletons. The sample belongs to a study of response to subunit inactivated influenza vaccine. CDR1 and CDR2 from the germline V gene are SGHAT and FQNNGV. V shed 5 bases and J 6 bases; nucleotides not matched to a gene: 9. CDR3 length: 15 amino acids. The chain joins TRBV11-2 to TRBJ2-1; the match to TRBD1 covers 8 bases. Sequencing was performed on PBMCs from blood, taken about 14 days before vaccination. The source is a man aged 50-60 years who received an inactivated influenza vaccine. CDR3 in DNA: TGTGCCAGCAGCATCCGACAGGGGTTCGGCAATGAGCAGTTCTTC. Its translation: CASSIRQGFGNEQFF.